This T cell receptor (beta chain) was found in a study of control samples from healthy donors and cancer patients. Produced via immunoSEQ multiplex PCR; TCRdb's table is partial and in-frame only. The sample carries 85,000 to 95,000 clones, about 87% recorded once. This sequence originates from a woman aged 65 to 85 in good health. Sequencing was performed on blood.

The CDR3 DNA reads TGTGCCAGCAGTTCGAGGGCCCAAGAGACCCAGTACTTC. Encoded protein: CASSSRAQETQYF. This chain joins TRBV25-1 and TRBJ2-5; D is perhaps TRBD2 (5 bases). This CDR3 spans 13 amino acids. Trimming left V 5 bases short and J 1 base short, with 8 bases between. Germline loops: CDR1 MGHDK, CDR2 SYGVNS.